The 10 T cell receptor beta chains presented below share a single source sample, sequenced in a study of response to subunit inactivated influenza vaccine. TCRdb analysed the RT-PCR reads with MiXCR anew, one entry per CDR3 protein. The table includes a few hundred thousand distinct CDR3 sequences, approximately 10% detected once. These data also formed part of another study, on T cells expressing NK-cell markers. That study reports: In generating TCR beta cDNA, 5'RACE template switching with UMIs was used.

The sequencing here drew on PBMCs from blood, taken on the day of vaccination. Receptors were obtained from a man aged 50-60 years who received an inactivated influenza vaccine.

This clonotype was seen many times. The chain has TRBV20-1 and TRBJ2-3; 10 bases fit TRBD2. Trimming took 2 bases from V and 0 from J; bases not matched to a gene: 2. This CDR3 spans 15 amino acids. The germline V gene encodes CDR1 DFQATT and CDR2 SNEGSKA (reference sequence). DNA for the CDR3: TGCAGTGCTAGAATGACTAGCGGGAGCACAGATACGCAGTATTTT. Translated, it gives CSARMTSGSTDTQYF.

This clonotype was counted only a few times. The chain couples TRBV5-1 to TRBJ1-2; possible D gene TRBD1, 6 bases. Germline loops: CDR1 SGHRS, CDR2 YFSETQ. This CDR3 is built from 14 residues. Trimming took off 0 bases at V and 4 bases at J, with 10 bases between the two ends. CDR3 protein: CASSLGQEIYGYTF. The CDR3 bases are TGCGCCAGCAGCTTGGGACAGGAGATCTATGGCTACACCTTC. The full variable domain, with the rest looked up from reference TRBV5-1 and TRBJ1-2, is KAGVTQTPRYLIKTRGQQVTLSCSPISGHRSVSWYQQTPGQGLQFLFEYFSETQRNKGNFPGRFSGRQFSNSRSEMNVSTLELGDSALYLCASSLGQEIYGYTFGSGTRLTVV.

The table lists this clonotype with many counts. The chain uses TRBV7-9 and TRBJ2-3, with 7 bases lining up with TRBD2. V lost 7 bases, J lost 0 bases, and 22 bases stayed unmatched. The CDR3 runs 20 residues. Germline CDR1 SEHNR, CDR2 FQNEAQ (reference sequence). CDR3: CASNQILLGSSGISTDTQYF. CDR3 DNA: TGTGCCAGCAACCAAATCCTCTTGGGGTCTAGCGGAATTAGCACAGATACGCAGTATTTT.

Many counts were recorded for this clonotype. The J gene is TRBJ2-1, the V gene TRBV29-1; 10 nucleotides line up with TRBD1. Per the germline V gene, CDR1 is SQVTM and CDR2 is ANQGSEA. This CDR3 has 14 residues. The ends lost 3 bases at V and 10 bases at J; junction bases unmatched: 9. CDR3 in amino acids: CSVDRDRGLGEQFF. CDR3 nucleotides: TGCAGCGTTGACCGGGACAGGGGACTTGGGGAGCAGTTCTTC.

This chain uses TRBV9 with TRBJ2-5; D assignment may be TRBD1 or TRBD2 (5 bases each). This CDR3 spans 15 amino acids. With 4 bases removed from V and 0 bases from J, the gap between germline ends came to 13 bases. The germline V gene encodes CDR1 SGDLS and CDR2 YYNGEE. CDR3 nucleotides: TGTGCCAGCAGCCTAGGAGTGGGGGACCAAGAGACCCAGTACTTC. Amino acids: CASSLGVGDQETQYF.

This clonotype came up a few times. The CDR3 nucleotides are TGTGCCAGCAGCCAAGATCGGCAGGGGGCAGGTCAAGAGACCCAGTACTTC. Translated, it gives CASSQDRQGAGQETQYF. This chain connects TRBV3-1 to TRBJ2-5, with TRBD1 identical over 8 bases. The length of the CDR3 is 17 residues. V gave up 0 bases and J gave up 2 bases; unmatched junction bases: 8. Germline assignment: CDR1 LGHDT and CDR2 YNNKEL (reference sequence).

This clonotype was recorded at least ten times. The chain links TRBV4-3 to TRBJ2-1, with 7 bases fitting TRBD1. Per the germline V gene, CDR1 is LGHNA and CDR2 is YSLEER. The CDR3 has 14 residues. V trimming: 5 bases; J trimming: 3 bases; junction bases outside the gene matches: 4. The CDR3 nucleotides read TGCGCCAGCAGCAAGGACAGGCTCTACAATGAGCAGTTCTTC. It is translated as CASSKDRLYNEQFF.

This clonotype came up a few times. The chain employs TRBV4-2 and TRBJ1-1; the D gene is possibly TRBD1 (6 bases). Germline V gives CDR1 LGHNA, CDR2 YNFKEQ. V shed 0 bases and J shed 1 base, with 12 bases lying between them. The CDR3 sequence is 16 residues long. The CDR3 loop reads CASSQDPQGWNTEAFF. DNA of the CDR3: TGTGCCAGCAGCCAAGACCCACAGGGATGGAACACTGAAGCTTTCTTT.

The chain recombines TRBV11-2 with TRBJ2-5, with 7 bases matching TRBD2. The length of the CDR3 is 15 residues. Trimming cost V 3 bases and J 9 bases; bases outside gene matches: 13. Germline V gene lookup returns CDR1 SGHAT and CDR2 FQNNGV. CDR3 in DNA: TGTGCCAGCAGCTTCACAGCGGGGTCCCCAGTGGCCCAGTACTTC. It is translated as CASSFTAGSPVAQYF.

This chain uses TRBV6-1 with TRBJ1-2, with 7 positions matching TRBD1. CDR3 length: 15 residues. Germline V lookup: CDR1 MNHNS, CDR2 SASEGT. Unmatched junction bases numbered 13, after V lost 4 bases and J lost 8 bases. The CDR3 DNA reads TGTGCCAGCAGTGTTTCAGGGGGTGACAGCGGCGGCTACACCTTC. This sequence encodes CASSVSGGDSGGYTF.